Listed here are 30 T cell receptor beta chains from one sample, sequenced in a study of shared clonotypes between healthy human individuals. TCRdb's copy holds only in-frame clones and misses some; the assay was immunoSEQ multiplex PCR. The data hold around 1,900,000 clones, with roughly 93% observed a single time. Naive CD8 cells lacked CD45RO, underwent positive selection for CCR7 and left out terminally differentiated effector memory CD45RA+ cells. Material: naive CD8+ T cells from PBMCs. Receptors were obtained from a man younger than 35 in good health. Some clones in this sample may be carry-over from other donors' samples.

This chain links TRBV7-9 with TRBJ2-7, with 10 bases that match TRBD2. V lost 0 bases, J lost 4 bases, and 6 bases stayed unmatched. The CDR3 spans 16 residues. CDR1 and CDR2 (germline): SEHNR, FQNEAQ (reference sequence). DNA for the CDR3: TGTGCCAGCAGCTTAGCGAAACCTAGCGGGAGATACGAGCAGTACTTC. Translating gives CASSLAKPSGRYEQYF.

This clone came up once. The V and J genes are TRBV7-2 and TRBJ2-7; 9 nucleotides match TRBD2. Trimming cost V 5 bases and J 4 bases; bases outside gene matches: 12. The CDR3 runs to 16 residues. Germline CDR1 reads SGHTA; CDR2 reads FQGNSA. The CDR3 reads CASSPVFAGGPYEQYF. CDR3 DNA: TGTGCCAGCAGCCCCGTTTTTGCGGGAGGGCCATACGAGCAGTACTTC.

About this clone itself: Other DNA sequences in this sample translate to the same CDR3. The V and J genes are TRBV19 and TRBJ2-1; D is ambiguous. CDR1 LNHDA and CDR2 SQIVND come from the germline V gene (reference sequence). The CDR3 runs 14 residues. Deletions cut 6 bases from V and 0 bases from J, with 9 bases between. CDR3 nucleotide sequence: TGTGCCAGTAGGACCCGAAGCTCCTACAATGAGCAGTTCTTC. Translated: CASRTRSSYNEQFF.

The chain couples TRBV5-6 to TRBJ1-1, with D unclear. The CDR3 has 14 amino acids. Trimming left V 2 bases short and J 5 bases short, with 13 bases between. Germline loops: CDR1 SGHDT, CDR2 YYEEEE. CDR3 nucleotide sequence: TGTGCCAGCAGCTTAGGGCCGAAGGGTACTGAAGCTTTCTTT. Translated, it gives CASSLGPKGTEAFF.

This chain joins TRBV27 and TRBJ2-7, with TRBD2 matching 12 bases. This CDR3 contains 15 residues. CDR1 and CDR2 (germline): MNHEY, SMNVEV (reference sequence). J lost 2 bases, V lost 6 bases, and 5 bases had no gene match. The DNA of the CDR3 is TGTGCCAGCAGCTGGACTAGCGGGAATACCTACGAGCAGTACTTC. Translation gives CASSWTSGNTYEQYF.

The chain links TRBV11-1 to TRBJ2-7, with TRBD2 matching 8 bases. CDR1 and CDR2 (germline): SGHAT, FQDESV (reference sequence). The CDR3 is 15 residues long. The trim removed 5 bases at V and 1 base at J, leaving 7 bases unmatched. The CDR3 spells CASSLSAGVSYEQYF. The CDR3, as DNA: TGTGCCAGCAGCCTCTCAGCGGGAGTGTCCTACGAGCAGTACTTC.

The chain links TRBV4-1 to TRBJ2-7; the D is unclear. The V end lost 1 base, the J end lost 7 bases, and 14 bases lay between the germline ends. The CDR3 totals 14 residues. Per germline, CDR1 MGHRA and CDR2 YSYEKL. The CDR3 loop reads CASSQARASWEQYF. As DNA, the CDR3 is TGCGCCAGCAGCCAAGCTCGGGCCTCGTGGGAGCAGTACTTC.

V gene TRBV29-1 combines with J gene TRBJ2-7; TRBD1 matches at 10 bases. The CDR3 is 15 amino acids. Trimming removed 0 bases from V and 0 bases from J; junction bases left unmatched: 2. CDR1 and CDR2 from the germline V gene are SQVTM and ANQGSEA. DNA for the CDR3: TGCAGCGTTGAAGAGACAGGGGGCGCCTCCTACGAGCAGTACTTC. It specifies CSVEETGGASYEQYF.

The J gene is TRBJ2-7, the V gene TRBV29-1; D is uncertain. The CDR3 is made up of 15 amino acids. V was trimmed by 2 bases and J by 2 bases, leaving 16 bases between them. Looked up from germline, CDR1 is SQVTM and CDR2 is ANQGSEA. CDR3 sequence (DNA): TGCAGCGTTGAATGGGCAAACCAAATGACCTACGAGCAGTACTTC. It translates to CSVEWANQMTYEQYF.

In this sample, this clone turned up once. Sequence at one end of the junction differs from germline and may be a read error. V is TRBV11-2 and J is TRBJ1-3; no reliable D call. The length of the CDR3 is 16 residues. CDR1 is SGHAT and CDR2 is FQNNGV in the germline V gene. The CDR3, as DNA: TGTGCCAGCAGCGTAGACTTCCGAAGCTCTGGAAACACCATATATTTT. Translation gives CASSVDFRSSGNTIYF.

The chain joins TRBV6-5 to TRBJ2-2; TRBD2 is a possible D gene (6 bases). V was clipped by 7 bases and J by 1 base, with 13 bases between them. Germline CDR1 reads MNHEY; CDR2 reads SVGAGI. The CDR3 contains 15 residues. The CDR3 loop is CASTPTGENTGELFF. For the CDR3, the DNA is TGTGCCAGCACCCCGACGGGAGAGAACACCGGGGAGCTGTTTTTT.

The rearrangement links TRBV7-2 to TRBJ1-1; a possible D gene is TRBD1 (5 bases). CDR3 length: 14 amino acids. V lost 3 bases, J lost 3 bases, and 11 bases lay in between. Germline values: CDR1 SGHTA, CDR2 FQGNSA. The CDR3 sequence is CASSFRGPYTEAFF. DNA of the CDR3: TGTGCCAGCAGCTTTAGGGGCCCGTACACTGAAGCTTTCTTT.

CDR3 sequence reads: CASSPDLDYEQYF. DNA for the CDR3: TGTGCCAGCAGCCCCGACCTAGACTACGAGCAGTACTTC. The chain links TRBV7-9 to TRBJ2-7; D not resolved. V dropped 5 bases and J dropped 3 bases, with 11 bases sitting between them. There are 13 residues in the CDR3. Germline CDR1 is SEHNR and CDR2 is FQNEAQ (reference sequence).

This clone has a single count. V usage is TRBV7-2 and J usage is TRBJ2-7, with 8 positions matching TRBD2. The trim removed 3 bases at V and 3 bases at J, leaving 4 bases unmatched. This CDR3 has 14 amino acids. Germline V gene data show CDR1 as SGHTA and CDR2 as FQGNSA. The CDR3 region has the DNA TGTGCCAGCAGCTTGCGGGAGGCGGTCTACGAGCAGTACTTC. This codes for CASSLREAVYEQYF.

The chain carries TRBV19 and TRBJ1-1, with D tentatively TRBD1 (5 bases). Germline V gene sequence: CDR1 LNHDA, CDR2 SQIVND (reference sequence). V lost 5 bases and J 11 bases, leaving 12 bases between the germline ends. This CDR3 region has 11 residues. The DNA for the CDR3 is TGTGCCAGTAGTCTGACAGACCGGGCTTTCTTT. Its translation is CASSLTDRAFF.

The chain links TRBV25-1 to TRBJ2-3; D ambiguous. Trimming stripped 4 bases from V and 0 bases from J, with 2 bases between. Per germline, CDR1 MGHDK and CDR2 SYGVNS. CDR3 length equals 12 residues. CDR3 in amino acids: CASSGSTDTQYF. The CDR3 nucleotides read TGTGCCAGCAGTGGTAGCACAGATACGCAGTATTTT.

The CDR3 reads CASSDARGRNTGELFF. CDR3 sequence (DNA): TGTGCCAGCAGCGATGCCCGGGGGAGGAACACCGGGGAGCTGTTTTTT. This chain uses TRBV9 with TRBJ2-2, with D possibly TRBD2 on 6 matching bases. Germline CDR1 and CDR2: SGDLS and YYNGEE. Trimming stripped 3 bases from V and 1 base from J, with 13 bases between. CDR3 length: 16 residues. Variable domain in full (rest from reference TRBV9 and TRBJ2-2): DSGVTQTPKHLITATGQRVTLRCSPRSGDLSVYWYQQSLDQGLQFLIQYYNGEERAKGNILERFSAQQFPDLHSELNLSSLELGDSALYFCASSDARGRNTGELFFGEGSRLTVL.

This rearrangement joins TRBV5-1 to TRBJ2-3; 12 bases line up with TRBD2. The CDR3 spans 16 residues. Unmatched junction bases numbered 6, after V lost 2 bases and J lost 5 bases. Germline V CDR1 and CDR2: SGHRS, YFSETQ. The CDR3 protein is CASSLYLAGGRDTQYF. In DNA, the CDR3 is TGCGCCAGCAGCTTATACCTAGCGGGAGGGAGAGATACGCAGTATTTT.

The genes are TRBV28 and TRBJ1-3; no firm D call. CDR1 and CDR2 from the germline V gene are MDHEN and SYDVKM. With 8 bases removed from V and 8 bases from J, the gap between germline ends came to 13 bases. This CDR3 spans 12 amino acids. The CDR3 DNA reads as TGTGCCAGCGGCGGCGGCCCAGACACCATATATTTT. It codes for CASGGGPDTIYF.

This sequence joins TRBV29-1 and TRBJ2-7; D not certain. Trimming cost V 5 bases and J 3 bases, with 5 bases left between them. Germline values: CDR1 SQVTM, CDR2 ANQGSEA. The CDR3 consists of 10 residues. The CDR3 here is CSVYSYEQYF. The CDR3 nucleotides are TGCAGCGTTTACAGCTACGAGCAGTACTTC.

CDR3 DNA sequence: TGTGCCAGCAGCAATCCCTCATTTACTTACAATGAGCAGTTCTTC. Protein: CASSNPSFTYNEQFF. The V gene is TRBV14, the J gene TRBJ2-1, with D hard to call. V lost 5 bases and J 4 bases, leaving 15 bases between the germline ends. The V gene's germline CDR1 is SGHDN and CDR2 FVKESK. This CDR3 has 15 amino acids. The full variable domain, completed using reference TRBV14 and TRBJ2-1, is EAGVTQFPSHSVIEKGQTVTLRCDPISGHDNLYWYRRVMGKEIKFLLHFVKESKQDESGMPNNRFLAERTGGTYSTLKVQPAELEDSGVYFCASSNPSFTYNEQFFGPGTRLTVL.

This clone has only one observation. This sequence joins TRBV19 and TRBJ2-4; D remains ambiguous. CDR3 length: 15 amino acids. V shed 5 bases and J shed 0 bases, with 11 bases lying between them. Per germline, CDR1 LNHDA and CDR2 SQIVND (reference sequence). The CDR3 sequence: CASSATTSAKNIQYF. In DNA, the CDR3 is TGTGCCAGTAGTGCGACAACCTCAGCCAAAAACATTCAGTACTTC.

This chain connects TRBV7-9 to TRBJ2-5; no firm D call. CDR1 is SEHNR and CDR2 is FQNEAQ in the germline V gene (reference sequence). V was trimmed by 5 bases and J by 2 bases, leaving 15 bases between them. The CDR3 is 15 residues long. In DNA form, the CDR3 reads TGTGCCAGCAGCCCCGCCCGACGGCCTCAAGAGACCCAGTACTTC. Residues: CASSPARRPQETQYF. Full variable domain (rest looked up from reference TRBV7-9 and TRBJ2-5): DTGVSQNPRHKITKRGQNVTFRCDPISEHNRLYWYRQTLGQGPEFLTYFQNEAQLEKSRLLSDRFSAERPKGSFSTLEIQRTEQGDSAMYLCASSPARRPQETQYFGPGTRLLVL.

This sequence joins TRBV7-2 and TRBJ2-2; D call uncertain. V was trimmed by 9 bases and J by 6 bases, leaving 14 bases between them. The CDR3 loop spans 13 amino acids. Germline lookup yields CDR1 SGHTA and CDR2 FQGNSA. The chain's CDR3 is CARVGEKSGELFF. The CDR3 DNA sequence: TGTGCCAGGGTGGGCGAGAAATCCGGGGAGCTGTTTTTT.

J is TRBJ2-1 and V is TRBV7-6; 10 bases are shared with TRBD2. This CDR3 has 20 amino acids. V lost 1 base and J lost 0; bases outside the gene matches: 12. Germline V gives CDR1 SGHVS, CDR2 FNYEAQ. This CDR3 is CASSLGGAGGPPASYNEQFF. As DNA, the CDR3 is TGTGCCAGCAGCTTAGGTGGAGCGGGAGGGCCTCCCGCCTCCTACAATGAGCAGTTCTTC. The full variable domain, its missing parts supplied by reference TRBV7-6 and TRBJ2-1, is GAGVSQSPRYKVTKRGQDVALRCDPISGHVSLYWYRQALGQGPEFLTYFNYEAQQDKSGLPNDRFSAERPEGSISTLTIQRTEQRDSAMYRCASSLGGAGGPPASYNEQFFGPGTRLTVL.

The genes are TRBV6-5 and TRBJ2-1; D not resolved. Germline-derived CDR1 and CDR2 are MNHEY and SVGAGI. Trimming shortened V by 5 bases and J by 3 bases, and 14 bases separated the two germline ends. This CDR3 contains 15 residues. The CDR3 spells CASSPTAPLYNEQFF. The CDR3, as DNA: TGTGCCAGCAGTCCCACAGCGCCGCTCTACAATGAGCAGTTCTTC.

The V and J genes are TRBV11-3 and TRBJ2-5; 12 nucleotides match TRBD2. This CDR3 region has 18 residues. Germline loops: CDR1 SGHNT, CDR2 YENEEA. V lost 4 bases to trimming and J lost 1 base; unmatched junction nucleotides: 10. CDR3 in DNA: TGTGCCAGCAGCTCAGGACTAGCGGGACCGATTCTCCAAGAGACCCAGTACTTC. Translating it yields CASSSGLAGPILQETQYF. Full variable domain (outside the CDR3, taken from reference TRBV11-3 and TRBJ2-5): EAGVVQSPRYKIIEKKQPVAFWCNPISGHNTLYWYLQNLGQGPELLIRYENEEAVDDSQLPKDRFSAERLKGVDSTLKIQPAELGDSAVYLCASSSGLAGPILQETQYFGPGTRLLVL.

The genes are TRBV19 and TRBJ2-7; unclear D gene. The CDR3 covers 14 residues. V was pared by 5 bases and J by 3 bases, with 14 bases between. Germline V gene sequence: CDR1 LNHDA, CDR2 SQIVND (reference sequence). CDR3 in DNA: TGTGCCAGTAGTGTCCTTGGACGGAACTACGAGCAGTACTTC. Residues: CASSVLGRNYEQYF. The full variable domain, in which reference TRBV19 and TRBJ2-7 provide the parts outside the CDR3, is DGGITQSPKYLFRKEGQNVTLSCEQNLNHDAMYWYRQDPGQGLRLIYYSQIVNDFQKGDIAEGYSVSREKKESFPLTVTSAQKNPTAFYLCASSVLGRNYEQYFGPGTRLTVT.

The CDR3 spells CASSLLAALITPSSKEQYF. The CDR3 DNA is TGTGCCAGCAGTTTATTGGCGGCCCTAATTACCCCTTCCTCTAAGGAGCAGTACTTC. V is TRBV28 and J is TRBJ2-7, with D uncertain. The CDR3 spans 19 residues. Trimming shortened V by 1 base and J by 7 bases, and 29 bases separated the two germline ends. Germline lookup yields CDR1 MDHEN and CDR2 SYDVKM.

The chain is built from TRBV28 and TRBJ1-1, with TRBD1 matching over 8 bases. The CDR3 is 13 residues long. Germline V gene lookup returns CDR1 MDHEN and CDR2 SYDVKM. Trimming took 10 bases from V and 6 from J; bases not matched to a gene: 10. The DNA for the CDR3 is TGTGCCACCGAAAGCAGGGGGCGGCCTGAAGCTTTCTTT. Encoded protein: CATESRGRPEAFF.